This paragraph covers one TCR beta chain sequence. What it binds is unknown. Here immunoSEQ multiplex PCR was the method, and the copy in TCRdb shows in-frame clones only, minus some. The sample carries over 25,000 clones, 70% to 75% recorded once. This sample is drawn from a study of PD-1 blockade in classical Hodgkin lymphoma. V was pared by 4 bases and J by 9 bases, with 7 bases between. Per germline, CDR1 MNHEY and CDR2 SVGAGI. CDR3 size: 11 residues. There was relapse after autologous stem cell transplantation in every patient, and there was variation in brentuximab vedotin exposure. Patients had relapsed/refractory classical Hodgkin lymphoma with complete response, partial response or progressive disease as best response. Study-level findings and limits: Patients who began taking nivolumab under 1 year after ASCT were left out. Patients with a complete response exhibited baseline diversity comparable to newly diagnosed patients.

This chain joins TRBV6-5 and TRBJ2-1; D gene ambiguous. The source is a human donor with classical Hodgkin lymphoma. Sequences were derived from peripheral blood mononuclear cells (PBMCs), sampled before the second cycle of nivolumab. The CDR3 DNA follows: TGTGCCAGCAGTTCCGGCGGTGAGCAGTTCTTC. Translated: CASSSGGEQFF.